Following are 6 T cell receptor beta chains from one sample sequenced in a study of T cells in Graves' hyperthyroidism and ophthalmopathy. TCR beta CDR3 regions were amplified from RNA transcripts. In the first-round RT-PCR of the TCR CDR3, the HTBI primer set was used. From the multiplex PCR reads, TCRdb called clonotypes with MiXCR, one entry per CDR3 protein. The repertoire includes approximately 510,000 distinct CDR3 sequences, 46% of them detected once, and about two fifths sits in the top ten. Sequenced: peripheral blood or thyroid tissue (not recorded which). Source of these receptors: an adult woman with Graves' disease, either hyperthyroidism or ophthalmopathy (not recorded which).

The chain employs TRBV2 and TRBJ1-4, with TRBD1 matching 8 bases. The CDR3 extends over 14 amino acids. CDR1 and CDR2 from the germline V gene are SNHLY and FYNNEI. V gave up 5 bases and J gave up 11 bases; unmatched junction bases: 10. CDR3 sequence: CASSRGTGSVKLFF. CDR3 coding DNA: TGTGCCAGCAGTCGCGGGACAGGTAGTGTGAAACTGTTTTTT. Full variable domain (outside the CDR3, taken from reference TRBV2 and TRBJ1-4): EPEVTQTPSHQVTQMGQEVILRCVPISNHLYFYWYRQILGQKVEFLVSFYNNEISEKSEIFDDQFSVERPDGSNFTLKIRSTKLEDSAMYFCASSRGTGSVKLFFGSGTQLSVL.

The genes are TRBV10-2 and TRBJ1-1; no firm D call. With 2 bases removed from V and 6 bases from J, the gap between germline ends came to 7 bases. CDR3 length: 12 residues. The germline V gene has CDR1 WSHSY and CDR2 SAAADI. For the CDR3, the DNA is TGCGCCAGCAGTGAGCCCGGTGCTGAAGCTTTCTTT. Protein sequence: CASSEPGAEAFF.

There are a few counts of this clonotype. The V gene is TRBV29-1, the J gene TRBJ2-7; D is uncertain. The CDR3 is 11 residues long. The germline V and J ends were trimmed by 4 bases and 4 bases, with 8 bases remaining between them. Germline CDR1 and CDR2: SQVTM and ANQGSEA. The CDR3 here is CSVGNLYEQYF. In nucleotides, the CDR3 is TGCAGCGTTGGCAACTTGTACGAGCAGTACTTC.

Note on this clonotype: One end of the junction is discordant with germline, which a read error may explain. The rearrangement links TRBV10-3 to TRBJ1-5; tentative D call: TRBD1 (5 bases). Germline assignment: CDR1 ENHRY and CDR2 SYGVKD. The CDR3 is 18 amino acids. CDR3 residues: CASSRPGAFTLSNQPQHF. The DNA of the CDR3 is TGTGCCAGCAGTCGTCCCGGGGCATTCACCCTTAGCAATCAGCCCCAGCATTTT.

This clonotype was picked up a small number of times. The chain joins TRBV29-1 to TRBJ2-5, with TRBD2 matching over 7 bases. From germline, CDR1 is SQVTM and CDR2 ANQGSEA. The CDR3 loop spans 13 amino acids. Germline trimming cut 7 bases from V and 2 bases from J; bases unmatched to any gene: 7. The CDR3 is CSGKSGAQETQYF. The DNA of the CDR3 is TGCAGCGGCAAAAGCGGGGCTCAAGAGACCCAGTACTTC.

This clonotype was counted a few times. The chain links TRBV6-5 to TRBJ2-7, with TRBD2 identical over 9 bases. Looked up from germline, CDR1 is MNHEY and CDR2 is SVGAGI. This CDR3 contains 16 residues. With 5 bases clipped from V and 7 bases from J, the junction kept 15 bases outside the gene matches. DNA for the CDR3: TGTGCCAGCAGTCTCCTCGGGACTAGCAGCCCTAGTGAGCAGTACTTC. This gives the protein CASSLLGTSSPSEQYF.